This TCR beta chain was documented in a study of molecular identifiers for immune sequencing clone quantification. Study results and limitations: Among around 1 million naive cells, spiked Jurkat TCR RNA from a single cell was reportedly detectable.

This CDR3 spans 13 amino acids. The germline CDR1 and CDR2 sequences are GTSNPN and SVGIG (reference sequence). Trimming pared 0 bases from V and 7 bases from J, leaving 13 bases between. This clonotype was detected many times. Its antigen remains unknown. TCRdb recomputed calls from the PCR reads with MiXCR, one row per CDR3 protein. In the table there are hundreds of thousands of distinct CDR3 sequences, about a fifth of which are singletons. This chain uses TRBV30 with TRBJ2-7, with no clear D. The clonotype was recovered from a human donor in good health. Some libraries in this study had Jurkat cell RNA spiked in. Source material: naive CD8+ T cells from blood, with Jurkat cell RNA spiked in. Indicated subset: FACS-sorted CD8+CD4-CCR7+CD45RA+ naive T cells. CDR3 sequence reads: CAWSVGLSYEQYF. The CDR3 DNA follows: TGTGCCTGGAGTGTAGGATTGTCATATGAGCAGTACTTC.